These 10 T cell receptor beta chains were sequenced from one sample in a study of OX40 agonist ivuxolimab in advanced cancers. Profiled with immunoSEQ multiplex PCR; TCRdb holds only in-frame clones, not every one. The top ten clones hold about 0.31% of a sample with 55,000 to 85,000 clones, over 80% of them seen once. Here the sequenced sample was CD4+ or CD8+ T cells sorted from blood, taken in a trial of the OX40 agonist ivuxolimab. Source of these receptors: an adult with an advanced solid tumor such as melanoma, head and neck, liver or kidney cancer.

As for this clone: Distinct nucleotide sequences in the sample also encode this CDR3. The chain joins TRBV14 to TRBJ1-1; TRBD1 aligns across 7 bases. From germline, CDR1 is SGHDN and CDR2 FVKESK. After removal of 4 bases from V and 0 bases from J, the junction contained 5 bases not matched to a gene. The CDR3 covers 15 residues. CDR3 loop: CASSRRTGLNTEAFF. In DNA, the CDR3 is TGTGCCAGCAGCCGAAGGACAGGATTGAACACTGAAGCTTTCTTT. The whole variable domain, filled in from reference TRBV14 and TRBJ1-1, reads EAGVTQFPSHSVIEKGQTVTLRCDPISGHDNLYWYRRVMGKEIKFLLHFVKESKQDESGMPNNRFLAERTGGTYSTLKVQPAELEDSGVYFCASSRRTGLNTEAFFGQGTRLTVV.

V is TRBV19 and J is TRBJ2-1; TRBD1 agrees at 9 bases. Germline CDR1 is LNHDA and CDR2 is SQIVND (reference sequence). The V segment lost 4 bases and the J segment 4 bases; nucleotides outside the gene matches: 5. The CDR3 extends over 15 amino acids. CDR3 DNA: TGTGCCAGTAGTAACCCGGGACAGGGTTACAATGAGCAGTTCTTC. This gives the protein CASSNPGQGYNEQFF.

This chain links TRBV7-9 with TRBJ2-7; D possibly matches TRBD1 or TRBD2 (5 bases each). CDR1 is SEHNR and CDR2 is FQNEAQ in the germline V gene (reference sequence). The CDR3 runs 14 residues. V gave up 2 bases and J gave up 3 bases, with 11 bases separating them. This CDR3 reads CASSLSGAGYEQYF. DNA of the CDR3: TGTGCCAGCAGCTTATCTGGGGCGGGCTACGAGCAGTACTTC.

The J gene is TRBJ2-5, the V gene TRBV6-5; 7 positions match TRBD1. J was trimmed by 5 bases and V by 6 bases; bases with no gene match: 6. This CDR3 comprises 13 residues. Germline V gene data show CDR1 as MNHEY and CDR2 as SVGAGI. DNA of the CDR3: TGTGCCAGCAGGATGACAGGGCTGGAGACCCAGTACTTC. Its protein product is CASRMTGLETQYF.

The chain employs TRBV7-8 and TRBJ2-5, with TRBD2 matching 8 bases. CDR1 is SGHVS and CDR2 is FQNEAQ in the germline V gene. With 5 bases clipped from V and 6 bases from J, the junction kept 11 bases outside the gene matches. The CDR3 runs to 15 residues. The CDR3 here is CASSRGTGGPQTQYF. The CDR3 DNA follows: TGTGCCAGCAGCCGCGGGACGGGAGGGCCTCAGACCCAGTACTTC.

Remarks on this clone: Other nucleotide sequences in the sample specify the same CDR3. This chain uses TRBV19 with TRBJ2-3; the match to TRBD1 covers 11 bases. The CDR3 consists of 13 residues. After removal of 8 bases from V and 3 bases from J, the junction contained 1 base not matched to a gene. Per the germline V gene, CDR1 is LNHDA and CDR2 is SQIVND (reference sequence). CDR3 sequence (DNA): TGTGCCAGTCGGGACAGGGGGACAGATACGCAGTATTTT. Its translation is CASRDRGTDTQYF.

The rearrangement links TRBV19 to TRBJ1-5; possible D gene TRBD1, 5 bases. This CDR3 has 15 amino acids. The V end lost 3 bases, the J end lost 0 bases, and 9 bases lay between the germline ends. Per the germline V gene, CDR1 is LNHDA and CDR2 is SQIVND (reference sequence). In DNA, the CDR3 is TGTGCCAGTAGTATTAGGGGTAATAGCAATCAGCCCCAGCATTTT. It translates to CASSIRGNSNQPQHF.

The rearrangement uses TRBV25-1 and TRBJ1-2; no clear D gene. Trimming cost V 3 bases and J 7 bases, with 9 bases left between them. The CDR3 spans 12 residues. Germline values: CDR1 MGHDK, CDR2 SYGVNS. The CDR3 here is CASSDVPAGYTF. CDR3 DNA: TGTGCCAGCAGTGACGTCCCGGCTGGCTACACCTTC.

Concerning this clone itself: At one end the junction does not follow the germline gene, possibly because of a read error. This chain joins TRBV5-1 and TRBJ2-5; 8 bases agree with TRBD2. Germline loops: CDR1 SGHRS, CDR2 YFSETQ. The CDR3 covers 14 residues. The CDR3 here is CASSTSGAQEAQYF. The CDR3 DNA reads TGCGCCAGCAGCACTAGCGGAGCCCAAGAGGCCCAGTACTTC. The whole variable domain, filled in from reference TRBV5-1 and TRBJ2-5, reads KAGVTQTPRYLIKTRGQQVTLSCSPISGHRSVSWYQQTPGQGLQFLFEYFSETQRNKGNFPGRFSGRQFSNSRSEMNVSTLELGDSALYLCASSTSGAQEAQYFGPGTRLLVL.

This sequence joins TRBV11-3 and TRBJ1-1; D is unresolved. Germline V CDR1 and CDR2: SGHNT, YENEEA. The CDR3 loop spans 13 amino acids. Between the trimmed V and J ends, which lost 5 bases and 0 bases, there was a span of 7 bases. CDR3 residues: CASSIKMNTEAFF. CDR3 in DNA: TGTGCCAGCAGCATAAAGATGAACACTGAAGCTTTCTTT.